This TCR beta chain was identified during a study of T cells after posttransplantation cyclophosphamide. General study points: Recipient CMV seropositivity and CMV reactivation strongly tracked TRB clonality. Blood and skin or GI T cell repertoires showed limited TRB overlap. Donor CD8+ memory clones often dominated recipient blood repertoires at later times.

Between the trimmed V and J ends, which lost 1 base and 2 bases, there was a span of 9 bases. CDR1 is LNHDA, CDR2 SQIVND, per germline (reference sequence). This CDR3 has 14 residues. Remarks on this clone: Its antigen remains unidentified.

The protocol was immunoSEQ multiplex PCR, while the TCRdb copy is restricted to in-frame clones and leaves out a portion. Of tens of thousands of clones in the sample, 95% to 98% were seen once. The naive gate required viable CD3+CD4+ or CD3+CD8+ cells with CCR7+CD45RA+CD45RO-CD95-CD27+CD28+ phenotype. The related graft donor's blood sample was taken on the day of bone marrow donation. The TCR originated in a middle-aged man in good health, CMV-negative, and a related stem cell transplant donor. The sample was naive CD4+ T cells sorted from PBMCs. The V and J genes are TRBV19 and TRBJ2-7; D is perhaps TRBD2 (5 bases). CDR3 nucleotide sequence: TGTGCCAGTAGTATAGGAGGGTCAACCTACGAGCAGTACTTC. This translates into CASSIGGSTYEQYF.